A single sample is the source of the 15 T cell receptor beta chains below, sequenced in a study of cytomegalovirus exposure and HLA in healthy donors. PCR involved 60 Vbeta and 13 Jbeta primers. Assay used: immunoSEQ multiplex PCR; TCRdb lists only in-frame clones, some missing. The profile shows about 120,000 clones, roughly 72% of them singletons. Sequencing input: PBMCs. The source is a man in his forties or fifties in good health and CMV-seropositive.

The gene calls are TRBV28 and TRBJ2-2; unclear D gene. Per the germline V gene, CDR1 is MDHEN and CDR2 is SYDVKM. The length of the CDR3 is 13 residues. V was pared by 4 bases and J by 4 bases, with 7 bases between. The CDR3 bases are TGTGCCAGCAGTTCAGGTTTCACCGGGGAGCTGTTTTTT. Protein sequence: CASSSGFTGELFF.

This chain links TRBV10-3 with TRBJ2-7; a possible D gene is TRBD2 (6 bases). CDR1 ENHRY and CDR2 SYGVKD come from the germline V gene. The CDR3 length is 15 residues. Trimming left V 6 bases short and J 3 bases short, with 18 bases between. CDR3 sequence: CAIRDPGEVSYEQYF. The CDR3 DNA reads TGTGCCATCAGAGACCCGGGAGAGGTAAGCTACGAGCAGTACTTC.

The DNA of the CDR3 is TGTGCCAGCAGCCAATTCTATGAGCAGTTCTTC. Translating gives CASSQFYEQFF. The chain links TRBV14 to TRBJ2-1; D gene unclear. The V gene's germline CDR1 is SGHDN and CDR2 FVKESK. This CDR3 has 11 amino acids. With 2 bases removed from V and 8 bases from J, the gap between germline ends came to 4 bases.

The J gene is TRBJ2-1, the V gene TRBV7-2, with TRBD2 matching 11 bases. The CDR3 contains 14 residues. Trimming at V came to 1 base and at J to 10 bases, leaving 3 bases not matched to a gene. Germline CDR1 and CDR2: SGHTA and FQGNSA. Here the CDR3 reads CASSLGTSGGEQFF. DNA for the CDR3: TGTGCCAGCAGCTTAGGAACTAGCGGGGGCGAGCAGTTCTTC.

The CDR3 loop reads CASSLRNPGANVLTF. CDR3 coding DNA: TGTGCCAGCAGCCTCAGGAATCCTGGGGCCAACGTCCTGACTTTC. The chain combines TRBV6-1 with TRBJ2-6; D not certain. CDR3 length: 15 residues. CDR1 MNHNS and CDR2 SASEGT come from the germline V gene. The V end was cut by 6 bases, the J end by 2 bases, with 11 bases between.

The chain has TRBV7-3 and TRBJ2-1; a possible D gene is TRBD2 (6 bases). The V gene's germline CDR1 is SGHTA and CDR2 FQGTGA. The CDR3 sequence is 14 residues long. V dropped 4 bases and J dropped 3 bases, with 10 bases sitting between them. This CDR3 is CASSSLTSYNEQFF. The CDR3 DNA reads TGTGCCAGCAGCTCCTTGACTAGCTACAATGAGCAGTTCTTC.

This chain connects TRBV6-5 to TRBJ1-5, with 8 bases matching TRBD1. The CDR3 contains 14 residues. Germline V gene sequence: CDR1 MNHEY, CDR2 SVGAGI. V was pared by 4 bases and J by 9 bases, with 8 bases of the junction left unmatched. The CDR3 loop is CASSSQGASGPQHF. CDR3 nucleotide sequence: TGTGCCAGCAGTTCCCAGGGGGCCTCAGGGCCCCAGCATTTT.

Comments on this clone: Germline and junction disagree at one end, which may indicate a read error. The chain is built from TRBV7-6 and TRBJ2-2, with D perhaps matching TRBD2 (6 bases). Germline-derived CDR1 and CDR2 are SGHVS and FNYEAQ. This CDR3 region has 16 residues. The CDR3 DNA follows: TGTGCCAGCAGCCAAAGCGCGGGACCTACCACCTGGGAGCTGTTTTTT. This gives the protein CASSQSAGPTTWELFF.

V gene TRBV9 combines with J gene TRBJ2-7, with TRBD2 matching 13 bases. Germline V gives CDR1 SGDLS, CDR2 YYNGEE. The ends lost 4 bases at V and 6 bases at J; junction bases unmatched: 16. The CDR3 consists of 18 residues. CDR3 protein: CASSSTTPGLAGYGEQYF. For the CDR3, the DNA is TGTGCCAGCAGCTCGACGACCCCGGGACTAGCGGGATATGGCGAGCAGTACTTC. The whole variable domain, filled in from reference TRBV9 and TRBJ2-7, reads DSGVTQTPKHLITATGQRVTLRCSPRSGDLSVYWYQQSLDQGLQFLIQYYNGEERAKGNILERFSAQQFPDLHSELNLSSLELGDSALYFCASSSTTPGLAGYGEQYFGPGTRLTVT.

The gene calls are TRBV11-1 and TRBJ1-2; unclear D gene. CDR3 length: 16 amino acids. Germline V gene data show CDR1 as SGHAT and CDR2 as FQDESV (reference sequence). Trimming took off 3 bases at V and 7 bases at J, with 21 bases between the two ends. The CDR3 nucleotides read TGTGCCAGCAGCTTTAACGGATTGGAGTCACCTGGTGGCTACACCTTC. Translating it yields CASSFNGLESPGGYTF.

Notes on this clone: One end of the junction is discordant with germline, which a read error may explain. The chain has TRBV7-7 and TRBJ2-1; 9 bases are shared with TRBD1. The CDR3 is made up of 15 amino acids. CDR1 is SSHAT, CDR2 FNYEAQ, per germline (reference sequence). The CDR3 sequence is CASSPGTGKGNEQFF. CDR3 DNA: TGTGCTAGCAGTCCCGGGACAGGGAAGGGCAATGAGCAGTTCTTC.

This rearrangement joins TRBV28 to TRBJ1-2; 8 bases match TRBD1. Germline V gene data show CDR1 as MDHEN and CDR2 as SYDVKM. V shed 7 bases, J shed 2 bases, and the junction held 3 bases outside the gene matches. The CDR3 covers 13 residues. The CDR3 nucleotides read TGTGCCAGCAAGACAGGGGACAACTATGGCTACACCTTC. It specifies CASKTGDNYGYTF.

This clone was counted a single time. The rearrangement links TRBV29-1 to TRBJ2-3; 7 bases map to TRBD1. This CDR3 has 12 amino acids. V trimming: 7 bases; J trimming: 4 bases; junction bases outside the gene matches: 5. The germline V gene encodes CDR1 SQVTM and CDR2 ANQGSEA. CDR3 loop: CSEGARSDTQYF. Here the CDR3 DNA reads TGCAGCGAGGGGGCTAGGTCAGATACGCAGTATTTT.

The V and J genes are TRBV5-5 and TRBJ2-5, with TRBD2 as a possible D gene (6 bases). Germline-derived CDR1 and CDR2 are SGHKS and YYEKEE (reference sequence). The CDR3 is 12 amino acids. Deletions cut 2 bases from V and 5 bases from J, with 7 bases between. Here the CDR3 reads CASSFGGETQYF. CDR3 bases: TGTGCCAGCAGCTTTGGAGGGGAGACCCAGTACTTC.

This rearrangement joins TRBV10-2 to TRBJ2-5, with a weak D call TRBD2 (5 bases). Germline values: CDR1 WSHSY, CDR2 SAAADI. This CDR3 has 13 residues. V gave up 0 bases and J gave up 5 bases, with 7 bases separating them. The DNA for the CDR3 is TGCGCCAGCAGTGAGTCGAGGGTGGAGACCCAGTACTTC. Translating it yields CASSESRVETQYF.